This T cell receptor (beta chain) was found in a study of neurological immune-mediated disorders. As for the cDNA, it was generated by 5'RACE with 10-nucleotide random UMIs. Using its own MiXCR run on the 5' RACE reads, TCRdb lists one record per CDR3 protein. The data show 55,000 to 75,000 distinct CDR3 sequences, under 2.5% seen once. CDR1 and CDR2 from the germline V gene are GTSNPN and SVGIG (reference sequence). Between the trimmed V and J ends, which lost 1 base and 1 base, there was a span of 13 bases. The CDR3 runs to 16 residues. There are many counts of this clonotype. Material for sequencing was PBMCs. This sequence was found in a man aged 45-65 years with multiple sclerosis. V usage is TRBV30 and J usage is TRBJ2-2; D gene uncertain. The CDR3 loop reads CAWSAKTHQNTGELFF. The CDR3 DNA reads as TGTGCCTGGAGTGCCAAGACACATCAGAACACCGGGGAGCTGTTTTTT.